This T cell receptor beta chain stems from a study of T-cell reconstitution after alpha-beta-depleted transplantation in children. TCRbeta library construction was performed incorporating unique molecular identifiers. TCRdb ran MiXCR on the PCR reads and lists one entry per CDR3 protein. The table shows approximately 80,000 distinct CDR3 sequences, with about 14% occurring only once. This clonotype was detected many times. The sequence came from a male patient under 10 years old who had a stem cell transplant for acute lymphoblastic leukemia, so the T cells may come from the graft donor. Here the sequenced sample was PBMCs, mostly from graft donor cells, taken 180 days after TCRalphabeta/CD19-depleted stem cell transplant.

The CDR3 here is CASSPPGTGIYEQYF. The CDR3 DNA reads TGTGCCAGCAGCCCCCCCGGGACAGGTATATACGAGCAGTACTTC. The chain links TRBV28 to TRBJ2-7; 8 bases map to TRBD1. The germline CDR1 and CDR2 sequences are MDHEN and SYDVKM. V gave up 6 bases and J gave up 4 bases; unmatched junction bases: 11. The CDR3 length is 15 residues.